The sequence of this TCR beta chain was determined in a study of T cells in Graves' hyperthyroidism and ophthalmopathy (dated by TCRdb to about 2019). Describing the broader study: Peripheral blood was sampled at the time of initial diagnosis, prior to any treatment. To identify distinguishing TCR V-J signatures, a discovery cohort of around 100 patients was used, comprising some 45 with Graves' ophthalmopathy and some 60 with stable Graves' hyperthyroidism. Whether ophthalmopathy could be predicted prospectively was tested in an independent validation cohort made up of under 20 hyperthyroidism patients plus 17 patients who later progressed to ophthalmopathy. For training and testing, the 95 to 100 patients in the discovery cohort were randomly divided in a 7:3 ratio. Thyroid tissue and blood T-cell repertoires from about six Graves' hyperthyroidism patients were also compared in the study. Once sampling was done, hyperthyroidism patients were given methimazole at a starting dose of 30 mg daily, whereas ophthalmopathy patients were given high-dose intravenous methylprednisolone. According to the paper, TCR Vbeta CDR3 sequencing was carried out on about 140 peripheral blood samples, which came from approximately 43 ophthalmopathy, 70 to 80 hyperthyroidism and approximately 17 progressor patients. Broad study findings and their caveats: Sample size was not statistically predetermined, and investigators were not blinded to group allocation. Most expanded thyroid clonotypes (frequency above 0.001) were also detected in blood, a finding suggesting that blood repertoires may reflect thyroid immune responses. During validation, the model predicted progression to ophthalmopathy a median of around six months ahead of onset, with more than 55% sensitivity and around 73% specificity. A model built on a 13 V-J signature distinguished ophthalmopathy from stable hyperthyroidism, reaching about 88% sensitivity and around 81% specificity in cross-validation and 80%/75% in testing.

Ophthalmopathy patients had moderately to severely active disease, Clinical Activity Score of at least 3, NOSPECS grade of at least 4, and duration under 3 months. Any patient with an uncontrolled infection, another autoimmune disease, pregnancy or lactation was excluded. Diagnoses were based on clinical symptoms, serum thyroxine and TRAb, thyroid ultrasound and orbital computed tomography. PBMCs were separated from roughly 10 ml of fresh peripheral blood using Ficoll-Paque density gradient centrifugation. Trizol reagent was used to extract total RNA, and RNA quality was then checked on an Agilent 2100 Bioanalyzer. In regard to this clonotype: It has no known antigen specificity. One base away there is no much larger clone; base qualities are not given.

The TCR beta CDR3 regions were amplified from the RNA transcripts. The first round of RT-PCR for the TCR CDR3 was performed with the HTBI primer set and the Qiagen OneStep RT-PCR kit. The libraries were constructed in a second round of multiplex PCR and then size-selected and purified. The libraries were sequenced on an Illumina HiSeq2000 using paired-end 100 bp reads. The paper's processing steps were these. SOAPnuke was used to process the raw data, throwing out any read that contained adapters or uncalled bases, had a mean Phred below 15, or lacked an exact constant-primer or identifier match. COPE v1.2.5 was used to merge the high-quality paired reads, and each unique nucleotide sequence was defined as a clonotype. MiTCR v1.1 was used to align clonotypes to the IMGT TRBV, TRBD and TRBJ reference segments. The analysis was restricted to V-J combinations with a frequency above 0.0001, which together covered roughly 99% of the repertoires. A TCS score was defined as the ratio of F50 (clonal expansion) to E x V (chaos), with BLOSUM62-based TCRdist applied between CDR3 peptides within each V-J. Welch's t-statistics and random forest reduced 500 to 650 V-J features to about 12, which were used in a naive Bayes classifier (R e1071). The public reads were reprocessed in TCRdb via fastp at Q25 and MiXCR, keeping in-frame beta chains. When rows share a CDR3 protein, they turn into one entry using the most common DNA and genes. Here the V and J calls rest on TCRdb's processing, not on the authors' analysis. This sample holds a few hundred thousand distinct CDR3 sequences; 13% to 15% were observed only once. Clones ranked in the top ten supply under 25% of the sample.

The receptor's source is a woman in her fifties or sixties with Graves' ophthalmopathy. Material for sequencing was blood.

CDR3 region: CASSWREGAKNIQYF. The nucleotide sequence is given as TGTGCCAGTAGTTGGCGGGAGGGAGCCAAAAACATTCAGTACTTC. This sequence uses TRBV19 and TRBJ2-4, and 9 junctional nucleotides match TRBD2. Via the germline V gene (reference sequence), CDR1 is LNHDA and CDR2 SQIVND. V is pruned by 5 bases and J by 0 bases, leaving 2 bases of the junction without a gene match. The CDR3 numbers 15 residues from cysteine through phenylalanine. Here the CDR3 DNA is all that survives: 45 bases in frame from base 1.